This TCR beta chain was sequenced for a study of T cells expressing NK-cell markers. Study-wide context: In sorted CD3+CD56+NKG2C+, CD3+CD56+NKG2C- and CD3+CD56-NKG2C+ T cells, TCR beta repertoires were obtained. Eight donors were sequenced, seven testing HCMV-seropositive and one testing seronegative. Study-level results: The leading position in the CD3+CD56-NKG2C+ fraction of several donors also went to these clonotypes.

For this clonotype: Its target is unknown.

Reprocessing the 5' RACE reads, TCRdb reports a single entry for every CDR3 protein and omits DNA. The sample has about 550,000 distinct CDR3 sequences. The CDR3 has 14 amino acids. This TCR came from a man aged 18 to 29 in good health. The sequenced sample consisted of blood T cells: a sorted CD56 or NKG2C T cell subset, CD4+ or CD8+ T cells, or bulk PBMC T cells (not recorded which). The V and J genes are TRBV12-3 or TRBV12-4 and TRBJ2-4; TCRdb's assignment of TRBD1 cannot be checked, as there is no DNA. The chain's CDR3 is CASSLAEGGGIQYF.